The next 25 T cell receptor beta chains were all read from a single sample in a study of blood T cell repertoires in COVID-19. Assay: immunoSEQ multiplex PCR; the TCRdb copy retains only in-frame clones and omits some. The table lists around 380,000 clones, roughly 86% of them singletons, with 1.1% in the top ten. Sequences were obtained from peripheral blood. Receptor source: a human donor with acute or convalescent COVID-19. The donor label of this sample is uncertain.

V is TRBV3-1 (or the pseudogene TRBV3-2) and J is TRBJ2-1; TRBD2 matches 10 bases. This CDR3 contains 15 residues. V was pared by 3 bases and J by 4 bases, with 3 bases of the junction left unmatched. The germline gives CDR1 LGHDT, CDR2 YNNKEL (reference sequence). CDR3 DNA sequence: TGTGCCAGCAGCCATCTAGCGGGGGCGTACAATGAGCAGTTCTTC. Its translation: CASSHLAGAYNEQFF.

The chain is built from TRBV28 and TRBJ1-6; a weak D match, TRBD1 (5 bases). The CDR3 is 16 residues long. V was shortened by 4 bases and J by 3 bases, with 13 bases between the two germline ends. Germline V gives CDR1 MDHEN, CDR2 SYDVKM. This CDR3 is CASSSKDTHYNSPLHF. As DNA, the CDR3 is TGTGCCAGCAGTTCCAAGGACACCCACTATAATTCACCCCTCCACTTT.

This clone was recorded once. The chain joins TRBV6-2 or TRBV6-3 to TRBJ1-1; TRBD1 agrees at 9 bases. There are 19 residues in the CDR3. With V trimmed by 4 bases and J by 7 bases, 22 bases remained unmatched. The germline V gene has CDR1 MNHEY and CDR2 SVGEGT. The CDR3 DNA reads as TGTGCCAGCAGTTCCTCCTCCACAGGGGGCTCCCGGGTTTTCGGTGAAGCTTTCTTT. Encoded protein: CASSSSSTGGSRVFGEAFF.

V and J are TRBV11-2 and TRBJ1-5; D ambiguous. The CDR3 spans 13 residues. Trimming took 2 bases from V and 4 from J, leaving 6 bases between them. Germline V gene lookup returns CDR1 SGHAT and CDR2 FQNNGV. CDR3 nucleotides: TGTGCCAGCAGCTTACAGACTAATCAGCCCCAGCATTTT. Its translation is CASSLQTNQPQHF.

Details on this clone: The same CDR3 arises from other DNA sequences in this sample as well. The chain joins TRBV29-1 to TRBJ1-5; the D gene is possibly TRBD1 (5 bases). V was trimmed by 6 bases and J by 2 bases, leaving 11 bases between them. The germline V gene encodes CDR1 SQVTM and CDR2 ANQGSEA. The CDR3 sequence is 13 residues long. CDR3 DNA: TGCAGCGTCATCGGAGGGGGCAATCAGCCCCAGCATTTT. Protein sequence: CSVIGGGNQPQHF.

The V and J genes are TRBV7-2 and TRBJ1-2; TRBD1 is a possible D gene (5 bases). V was clipped by 3 bases and J by 5 bases, with 10 bases between them. The CDR3 is made up of 13 amino acids. Germline values: CDR1 SGHTA, CDR2 FQGNSA. This CDR3 is CASSLSGRYGYTF. In DNA form, the CDR3 reads TGTGCCAGCAGCTTGTCAGGGCGGTATGGCTACACCTTC.

The J gene is TRBJ2-1, the V gene TRBV19; TRBD2 aligns across 12 bases. Trimming at V came to 9 bases and at J to 0 bases, leaving 12 bases not matched to a gene. Germline CDR1 reads LNHDA; CDR2 reads SQIVND (reference sequence). CDR3 length: 18 amino acids. Written as DNA, the CDR3 is TGTGCCAGCCGAAGGCGACTAGCGGGGGCCCCCTCCTACAATGAGCAGTTCTTC. Protein: CASRRRLAGAPSYNEQFF. Drawing the rest from reference TRBV19 and TRBJ2-1, the complete variable domain is DGGITQSPKYLFRKEGQNVTLSCEQNLNHDAMYWYRQDPGQGLRLIYYSQIVNDFQKGDIAEGYSVSREKKESFPLTVTSAQKNPTAFYLCASRRRLAGAPSYNEQFFGPGTRLTVL.

The genes are TRBV2 and TRBJ2-7; the match to TRBD1 covers 8 bases. Germline V CDR1 and CDR2: SNHLY, FYNNEI. This CDR3 has 15 amino acids. V trimming: 6 bases; J trimming: 0 bases; junction bases outside the gene matches: 7. CDR3 DNA sequence: TGTGCCAGCAGCGGTACAGGGGGAGCCTCCTACGAGCAGTACTTC. Amino acid sequence: CASSGTGGASYEQYF.

In this sample, this clone turned up a few times. The genes are TRBV5-1 and TRBJ2-3; 10 nucleotides line up with TRBD2. Germline lookup yields CDR1 SGHRS and CDR2 YFSETQ. Trimming took 6 bases from V and 6 from J; bases not matched to a gene: 10. CDR3 size: 15 residues. CDR3 region: CASTDSGGFMDTQYF. The CDR3 region has the DNA TGCGCCAGCACCGATAGCGGGGGGTTCATGGATACGCAGTATTTT.

The chain has TRBV4-1 and TRBJ2-1; 9 nucleotides line up with TRBD2. The CDR3 is 18 amino acids. V shed 4 bases and J 0 bases; nucleotides not matched to a gene: 10. Germline V gene lookup returns CDR1 MGHRA and CDR2 YSYEKL. The CDR3 here is CASSRGYLREGSYNEQFF. The CDR3 DNA reads as TGCGCCAGCAGCCGAGGATACTTGCGGGAGGGCTCCTACAATGAGCAGTTCTTC.

CDR3 sequence reads: CSADRRRDYGYTF. The CDR3 DNA is TGCAGCGCCGACAGGAGACGCGACTATGGCTACACCTTC. The chain recombines TRBV29-1 with TRBJ1-2; D perhaps matches TRBD1 (6 bases). The length of the CDR3 is 13 residues. Trimming pared 7 bases from V and 3 bases from J, leaving 15 bases between. CDR1 and CDR2 from the germline V gene are SQVTM and ANQGSEA.

The CDR3 reads CASSLGVAGSYNEQFF. The CDR3 coding sequence is TGTGCCAGCAGCTTAGGAGTAGCGGGGTCCTACAATGAGCAGTTCTTC. The V gene is TRBV7-6, the J gene TRBJ2-1; 8 bases are a match to TRBD2. The CDR3 contains 16 residues. Trimming at V came to 1 base and at J to 1 base, leaving 3 bases not matched to a gene. Germline V gene data show CDR1 as SGHVS and CDR2 as FNYEAQ.

The chain has TRBV28 and TRBJ2-1; 9 bases are a match to TRBD2. The germline V gene encodes CDR1 MDHEN and CDR2 SYDVKM. Trimming took 3 bases from V and 6 from J; bases not matched to a gene: 6. There are 15 residues in the CDR3. This CDR3 reads CASSLGGGAINEQFF. The CDR3 nucleotides are TGTGCCAGCAGTTTGGGCGGGGGGGCCATCAATGAGCAGTTCTTC. The full variable domain, with the rest looked up from reference TRBV28 and TRBJ2-1, is DVKVTQSSRYLVKRTGEKVFLECVQDMDHENMFWYRQDPGLGLRLIYFSYDVKMKEKGDIPEGYSVSREKKERFSLILESASTNQTSMYLCASSLGGGAINEQFFGPGTRLTVL.

This sequence joins TRBV2 and TRBJ1-2; TRBD1 aligns across 9 bases. Germline V gene data show CDR1 as SNHLY and CDR2 as FYNNEI. This CDR3 comprises 16 residues. V lost 4 bases, J lost 4 bases, and 10 bases stayed unmatched. The DNA of the CDR3 is TGTGCCAGCAGTGGGGACCCGGGACAGGGACTCTATGGCTACACCTTC. Protein product: CASSGDPGQGLYGYTF.

As for this clone: The junction and the germline gene differ at one end; a read error may be behind it. The chain has TRBV5-1 and TRBJ1-5; TRBD1 agrees at 9 bases. CDR1 is SGHRS, CDR2 YFSETQ, per germline. The CDR3 is 15 residues long. The CDR3 sequence is CASRLGTGRNQPQHF. The CDR3 nucleotides are TGCGCCAGCAGGTTGGGGACAGGGAGGAATCAGCCCCAGCATTTT.

This clone was detected a few times. CDR3 in DNA: TGTGCCAGCAAAACAGGGGACAAAGATACGCAGTATTTT. Protein sequence: CASKTGDKDTQYF. This chain connects TRBV6-5 to TRBJ2-3; 7 nucleotides agree with TRBD1. Looked up from germline, CDR1 is MNHEY and CDR2 is SVGAGI. V shed 7 bases, J shed 5 bases, and the junction held 6 bases outside the gene matches. CDR3 length: 13 amino acids.

This chain uses TRBV30 with TRBJ2-7; perhaps TRBD2 as D (6 bases). Per germline, CDR1 GTSNPN and CDR2 SVGIG (reference sequence). The CDR3 extends over 13 amino acids. V was clipped by 8 bases and J by 0 bases, with 14 bases between them. CDR3 sequence: CAIYRGTSYEQYF. CDR3 nucleotide sequence: TGTGCCATTTATCGGGGGACCTCCTACGAGCAGTACTTC.

V gene TRBV7-6 combines with J gene TRBJ1-1; D not certain. The germline V and J ends were trimmed by 1 base and 4 bases, with 19 bases remaining between them. The CDR3 loop spans 17 amino acids. From germline, CDR1 is SGHVS and CDR2 FNYEAQ. This CDR3 is CASSLEFFIGESTEAFF. In DNA, the CDR3 is TGTGCCAGCAGCTTAGAGTTCTTTATCGGGGAATCCACTGAAGCTTTCTTT.

This chain joins TRBV30 and TRBJ1-6; D uncertain. There are 13 residues in the CDR3. Germline CDR1 and CDR2: GTSNPN and SVGIG (reference sequence). Between the trimmed V and J ends, which lost 0 bases and 8 bases, there was a span of 8 bases. CDR3 protein: CAWSVGYDSPLHF. CDR3 nucleotide sequence: TGTGCCTGGAGTGTGGGCTACGATTCACCCCTCCACTTT.

The chain carries TRBV5-1 and TRBJ1-2; the D gene is possibly TRBD1 (5 bases). Germline loops: CDR1 SGHRS, CDR2 YFSETQ. V was clipped by 7 bases and J by 10 bases, with 11 bases between them. The CDR3 runs 10 residues. The CDR3 DNA is TGCGCCAGCCCAGGGTTGGACTACACCTTC. Translated: CASPGLDYTF.

The rearrangement uses TRBV15 and TRBJ2-6; a possible D gene is TRBD1 (6 bases). V dropped 0 bases and J dropped 0 bases, with 18 bases sitting between them. The germline gives CDR1 LNHNV, CDR2 YYDKDF (reference sequence). The CDR3 is made up of 20 amino acids. CDR3 residues: CATSRDRGIAGSSGANVLTF. CDR3 coding DNA: TGTGCCACCAGCAGAGATAGGGGGATCGCTGGGAGCTCTGGGGCCAACGTCCTGACTTTC.

The V call is TRBV14, the J call TRBJ2-5; the D gene is possibly TRBD1 (5 bases). This CDR3 comprises 15 residues. Trimming shortened V by 1 base and J by 3 bases, and 12 bases separated the two germline ends. Looked up from germline, CDR1 is SGHDN and CDR2 is FVKESK. For the CDR3, the DNA is TGTGCCAGCAGCCAAGTAAGGGGCCCAGAAGAGACCCAGTACTTC. This translates into CASSQVRGPEETQYF. Drawing the rest from reference TRBV14 and TRBJ2-5, the complete variable domain is EAGVTQFPSHSVIEKGQTVTLRCDPISGHDNLYWYRRVMGKEIKFLLHFVKESKQDESGMPNNRFLAERTGGTYSTLKVQPAELEDSGVYFCASSQVRGPEETQYFGPGTRLLVL.

This chain connects TRBV19 to TRBJ2-6; 8 nucleotides align to TRBD1. Germline V gene lookup returns CDR1 LNHDA and CDR2 SQIVND (reference sequence). The CDR3 is 17 residues long. V trimming: 6 bases; J trimming: 4 bases; junction bases outside the gene matches: 11. CDR3 region: CASSPGQGATGANVLTF. In nucleotides, the CDR3 is TGTGCCAGTAGCCCGGGGCAGGGGGCAACGGGGGCCAACGTCCTGACTTTC. Full variable domain (missing parts from reference TRBV19 and TRBJ2-6): DGGITQSPKYLFRKEGQNVTLSCEQNLNHDAMYWYRQDPGQGLRLIYYSQIVNDFQKGDIAEGYSVSREKKESFPLTVTSAQKNPTAFYLCASSPGQGATGANVLTFGAGSRLTVL.

The chain has TRBV27 and TRBJ1-2; tentatively, D is TRBD1 (6 bases). V lost 4 bases, J lost 4 bases, and 19 bases lay in between. Germline V gives CDR1 MNHEY, CDR2 SMNVEV (reference sequence). The CDR3 covers 16 residues. CDR3 bases: TGTGCCAGCAGTTCCCTCCACACAGGGATTGGCTATGGCTACACCTTC. This codes for CASSSLHTGIGYGYTF.

The rearrangement joins TRBV27 to TRBJ2-1, with D maybe TRBD2 (5 bases). The CDR3 runs 15 residues. V shed 2 bases and J shed 1 base, with 9 bases lying between them. From germline, CDR1 is MNHEY and CDR2 SMNVEV (reference sequence). The CDR3 DNA reads as TGTGCCAGCAGTTTAGGAGGCGGTTCCTACAATGAGCAGTTCTTC. Its translation is CASSLGGGSYNEQFF.